This TCR beta chain is from a study of T cells in Graves' hyperthyroidism and ophthalmopathy. The source material, RNA transcripts, was used to amplify TCR beta CDR3 regions. HTBI primers were the set used in a first-round RT-PCR of the TCR CDR3. Via MiXCR, TCRdb re-called the multiplex PCR reads, giving one row per CDR3 protein. The sample includes around 620,000 distinct CDR3 sequences, about half of them seen just once. This clonotype occurred many times. The junction departs from germline at one end; a sequencing error may be responsible. The clonotype originates from an adult woman with Graves' disease, either hyperthyroidism or ophthalmopathy (not recorded which). Sequenced material: peripheral blood or thyroid tissue (not recorded which).

The CDR3 reads CSVRGVAGSSYEQYF. CDR3 coding DNA: TGCAGTGTTAGAGGAGTCGCAGGGAGCTCCTACGAGCAGTACTTC. V and J are TRBV20-1 and TRBJ2-7; D possibly uses TRBD1 or TRBD2 (5 bases each). Germline V gene lookup returns CDR1 DFQATT and CDR2 SNEGSKA (reference sequence). This CDR3 comprises 15 residues.